The source of this T cell receptor beta chain is a study of T cell responses to AZD1222 COVID-19 vaccine. Study outcomes and limitations: Unmutated variant regions reportedly attract nearly half of all spike-specific TCRs. With dominance at 160-218 and 743-854, vaccine-associated CD4 TCRs spanned spike. White British people made up most donors, females outnumbered males, and clonal diversity was possibly underestimated.

Profiled with immunoSEQ multiplex PCR; TCRdb holds only in-frame clones, not every one. The repertoire holds about 150,000 clones, about 87% seen once, with approximately 9% in the top ten. Second-dose intervals near 4 or 12 weeks were combined. The sample holds one count of this clone. Its antigen is not identified. Trimming stripped 3 bases from V and 0 bases from J, with 11 bases between. The germline V gene encodes CDR1 MDHEN and CDR2 SYDVKM. The CDR3 totals 15 residues. Sample: peripheral blood, taken 28 days after the second AZD1222 dose. The chain uses TRBV28 and TRBJ1-2, with D hard to call. This clonotype originated in an adult who received the AZD1222 COVID-19 vaccine. This CDR3 is CASSFAGITNYGYTF. The CDR3 coding sequence is TGTGCCAGCAGTTTTGCCGGGATCACTAACTATGGCTACACCTTC.